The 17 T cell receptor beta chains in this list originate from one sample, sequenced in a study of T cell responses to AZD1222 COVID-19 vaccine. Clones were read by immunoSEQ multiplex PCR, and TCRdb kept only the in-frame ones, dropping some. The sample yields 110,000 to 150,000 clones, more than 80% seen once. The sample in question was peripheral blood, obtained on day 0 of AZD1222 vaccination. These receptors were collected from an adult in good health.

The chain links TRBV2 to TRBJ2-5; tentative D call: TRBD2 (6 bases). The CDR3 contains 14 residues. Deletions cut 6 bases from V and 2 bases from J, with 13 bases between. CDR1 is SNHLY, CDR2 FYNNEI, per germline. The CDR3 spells CASRSFRGQETQYF. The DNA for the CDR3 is TGTGCCAGCAGGTCTTTCCGGGGGCAAGAGACCCAGTACTTC.

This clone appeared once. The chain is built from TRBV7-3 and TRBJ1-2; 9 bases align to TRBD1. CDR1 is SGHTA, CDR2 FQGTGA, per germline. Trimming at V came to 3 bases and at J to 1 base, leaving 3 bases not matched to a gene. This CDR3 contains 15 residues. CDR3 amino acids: CASSFGTGSNYGYTF. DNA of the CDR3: TGTGCCAGCAGCTTCGGGACAGGGAGTAACTATGGCTACACCTTC.

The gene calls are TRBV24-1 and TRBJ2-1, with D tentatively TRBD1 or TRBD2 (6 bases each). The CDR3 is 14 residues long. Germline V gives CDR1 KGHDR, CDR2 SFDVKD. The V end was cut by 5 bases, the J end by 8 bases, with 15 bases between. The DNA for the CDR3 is TGTGCCACCAGTGTCCGGGGGCGCGTCGATGAGCAGTTCTTC. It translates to CATSVRGRVDEQFF.

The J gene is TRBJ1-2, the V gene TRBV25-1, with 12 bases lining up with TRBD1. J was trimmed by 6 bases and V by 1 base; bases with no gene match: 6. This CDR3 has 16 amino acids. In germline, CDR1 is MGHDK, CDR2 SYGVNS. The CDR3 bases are TGTGCCAGCAGTGAATCGGGGACAGGGGGCTTGGATGGCTACACCTTC. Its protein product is CASSESGTGGLDGYTF.

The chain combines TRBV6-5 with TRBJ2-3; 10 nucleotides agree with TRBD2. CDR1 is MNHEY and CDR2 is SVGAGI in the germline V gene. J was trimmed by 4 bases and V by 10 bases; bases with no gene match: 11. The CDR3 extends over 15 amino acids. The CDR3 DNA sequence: TGTGCCAACCGACCTAGCGGGAGTGGCGCAGATACGCAGTATTTT. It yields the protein CANRPSGSGADTQYF.

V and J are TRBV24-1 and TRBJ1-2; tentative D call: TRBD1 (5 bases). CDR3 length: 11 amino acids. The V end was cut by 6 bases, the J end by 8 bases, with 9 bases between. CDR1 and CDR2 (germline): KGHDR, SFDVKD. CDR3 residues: CATSSGEGYTF. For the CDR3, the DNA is TGTGCCACCAGTTCGGGGGAGGGCTACACCTTC.

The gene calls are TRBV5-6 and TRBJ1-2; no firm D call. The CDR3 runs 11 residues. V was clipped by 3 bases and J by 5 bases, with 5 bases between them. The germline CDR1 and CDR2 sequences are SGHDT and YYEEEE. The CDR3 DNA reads TGTGCCAGCAGCTCGTGGTATGGCTACACCTTC. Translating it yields CASSSWYGYTF.

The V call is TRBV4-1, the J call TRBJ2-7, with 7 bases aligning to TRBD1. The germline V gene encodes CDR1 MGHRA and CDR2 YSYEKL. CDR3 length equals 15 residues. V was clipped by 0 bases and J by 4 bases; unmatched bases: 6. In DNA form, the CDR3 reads TGCGCCAGCAGCCAAGATGGGGACAGAGAATACGAGCAGTACTTC. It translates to CASSQDGDREYEQYF.

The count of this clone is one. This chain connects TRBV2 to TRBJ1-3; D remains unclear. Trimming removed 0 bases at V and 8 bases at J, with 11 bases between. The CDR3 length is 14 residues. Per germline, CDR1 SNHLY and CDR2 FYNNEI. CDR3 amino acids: CASSEARAWDTIYF. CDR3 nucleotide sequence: TGTGCCAGCAGTGAAGCGCGGGCTTGGGACACCATATATTTT.

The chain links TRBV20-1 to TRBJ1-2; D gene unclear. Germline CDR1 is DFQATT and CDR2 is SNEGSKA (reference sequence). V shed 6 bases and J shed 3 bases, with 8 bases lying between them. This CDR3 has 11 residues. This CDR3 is CSANEDYGYTF. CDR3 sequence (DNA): TGCAGTGCCAACGAGGACTATGGCTACACCTTC.

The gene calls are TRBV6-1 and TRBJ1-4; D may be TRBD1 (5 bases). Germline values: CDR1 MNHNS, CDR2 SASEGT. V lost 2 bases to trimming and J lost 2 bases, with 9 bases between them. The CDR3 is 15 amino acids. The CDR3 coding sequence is TGTGCCAGCAGTGAAACAGGAGGGACTAATGAAAAACTGTTTTTT. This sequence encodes CASSETGGTNEKLFF.

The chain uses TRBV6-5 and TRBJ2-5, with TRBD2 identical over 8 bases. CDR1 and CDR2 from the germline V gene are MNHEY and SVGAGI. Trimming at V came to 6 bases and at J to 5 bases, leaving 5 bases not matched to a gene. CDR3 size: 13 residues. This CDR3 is CASRKREWETQYF. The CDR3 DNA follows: TGTGCCAGCAGGAAGCGGGAGTGGGAGACCCAGTACTTC.

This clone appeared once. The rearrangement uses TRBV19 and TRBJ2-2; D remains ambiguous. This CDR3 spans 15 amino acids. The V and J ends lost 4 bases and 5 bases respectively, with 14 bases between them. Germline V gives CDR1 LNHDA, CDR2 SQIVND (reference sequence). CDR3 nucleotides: TGTGCCAGTAGTACCCCAGCCCTGAGGACCGGGGAGCTGTTTTTT. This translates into CASSTPALRTGELFF.

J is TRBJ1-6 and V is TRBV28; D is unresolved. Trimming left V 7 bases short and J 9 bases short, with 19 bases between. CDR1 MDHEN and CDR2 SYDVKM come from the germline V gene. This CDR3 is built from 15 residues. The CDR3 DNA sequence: TGTGCCAGCAAATGGGGTCTCTGGGGTTCTTCACCCCTCCACTTT. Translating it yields CASKWGLWGSSPLHF.

CDR3 sequence: CASRIMNTEAFF. CDR3 DNA sequence: TGTGCCAGCAGGATTATGAACACTGAAGCTTTCTTT. The chain has TRBV28 and TRBJ1-1; no clear D. Germline values: CDR1 MDHEN, CDR2 SYDVKM. This CDR3 is 12 amino acids long. Deletions cut 6 bases from V and 0 bases from J, with 5 bases between.

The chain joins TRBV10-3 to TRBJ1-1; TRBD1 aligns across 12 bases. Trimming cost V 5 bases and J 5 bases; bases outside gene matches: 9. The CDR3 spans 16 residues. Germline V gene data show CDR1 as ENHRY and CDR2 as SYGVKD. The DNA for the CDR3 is TGTGCCATCAGTCTGGGGACAGGGGGCGCGAATACTGAAGCTTTCTTT. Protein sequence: CAISLGTGGANTEAFF.

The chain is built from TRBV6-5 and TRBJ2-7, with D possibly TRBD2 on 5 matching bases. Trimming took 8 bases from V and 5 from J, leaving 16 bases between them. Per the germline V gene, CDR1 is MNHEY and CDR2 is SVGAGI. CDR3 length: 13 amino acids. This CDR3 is CASSLRRYHEQYF. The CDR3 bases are TGTGCCAGCTCGCTTAGGAGGTACCACGAGCAGTACTTC.